This T cell receptor (beta chain) stems from a study of blood T cells in healthy people across ages. Germline V CDR1 and CDR2: SQVTM, ANQGSEA. The CDR3 sequence is 11 residues long. The germline V and J ends were trimmed by 4 bases and 2 bases, with 5 bases remaining between them. A second about 7 to 11 cycle PCR used barcoded and J-beta primers. CDR3-containing paired-end reads numbering at least 2.5 million came from each sample. MiXCR was run by TCRdb on the 5' RACE reads, yielding one entry per CDR3 protein. Of 1,100,000 or so distinct CDR3 sequences detected, around 43% appear once; the ten largest clones hold approximately 17%. This clonotype turned up a few times.

This chain connects TRBV29-1 to TRBJ1-1, with D hard to call. The sequenced sample consisted of blood. The sequence was collected from a woman in her fifties or sixties in good health. In DNA form, the CDR3 reads TGCAGCGTTGGGGCAAACACTGAAGCTTTCTTT. Its protein product is CSVGANTEAFF.